The text below deals with one T cell receptor (beta chain). Germline CDR1 reads SGHVS; CDR2 reads FNYEAQ. There are 17 residues in the CDR3. V dropped 4 bases and J dropped 1; count of bases not matched to a gene: 7. This entry is derived from a study of TIL therapy for anti-PD-1-resistant metastatic lung cancer. Time point noted: pre-treatment sample, taken before nivolumab and TIL therapy. Pleural nodules or supraclavicular lymph nodes made up most of the excised metastases sampled. The immunoSEQ assay was v3. TCRdb's table, derived via immunoSEQ multiplex PCR, lists solely in-frame clones and lacks some. This table has approximately 92,000 clones, around 71% appearing once.

The chain is built from TRBV7-6 and TRBJ2-3; 11 bases agree with TRBD2. This TCR came from a person aged 30 to 80 with non-small cell lung cancer. The sequenced sample was tumor tissue, obtained at baseline. The CDR3, as DNA: TGTGCCAGCAGCTCCACCCCGGGACTAGCGGGCACAGATACGCAGTATTTT. Translating gives CASSSTPGLAGTDTQYF.